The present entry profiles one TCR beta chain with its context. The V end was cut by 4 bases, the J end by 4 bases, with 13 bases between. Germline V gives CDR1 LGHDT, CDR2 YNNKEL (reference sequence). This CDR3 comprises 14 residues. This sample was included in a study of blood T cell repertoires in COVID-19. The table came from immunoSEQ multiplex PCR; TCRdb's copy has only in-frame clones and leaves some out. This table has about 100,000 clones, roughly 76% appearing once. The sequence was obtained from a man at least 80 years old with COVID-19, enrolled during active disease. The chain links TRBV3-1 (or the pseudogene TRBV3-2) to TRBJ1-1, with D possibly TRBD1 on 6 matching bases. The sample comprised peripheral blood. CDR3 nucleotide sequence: TGTGCCAGCAGCCGAGGGGAGGGGGGCACTGAAGCTTTCTTT. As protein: CASSRGEGGTEAFF.